Sequencing of this TCR beta chain was carried out in a study of beta chain features in type 1 diabetes. As every portion of the isolated RNA was reverse transcribed, the sequencing read expressed TCRB transcripts. TCRdb's copy holds only in-frame clones and misses some; the assay was immunoSEQ multiplex PCR. Here the sample spans about 390,000 clones, 9.6% being singletons. With V trimmed by 7 bases and J by 8 bases, 2 bases remained unmatched. Germline V CDR1 and CDR2: DFQATT, SNEGSKA (reference sequence). This CDR3 has 10 residues. Study-level findings and limits: Shorter TCRB CDR3s, moderately but significantly so, were found in Type 1 diabetes patients in all four CD4+ subsets. The question of HLA type influencing TCRB rearrangement was one that remained unresolved here.

Regarding this clone: Its antigen is still unknown.

This clonotype originated in a man between 25 and 39 years old with type 1 diabetes. The sample was central memory CD4+ T cells from blood. The J gene is TRBJ1-2, the V gene TRBV20-1; 9 positions agree with TRBD1. The CDR3 sequence: CSGQGEGYTF. The DNA for the CDR3 is TGCAGTGGACAGGGGGAAGGCTACACCTTC.